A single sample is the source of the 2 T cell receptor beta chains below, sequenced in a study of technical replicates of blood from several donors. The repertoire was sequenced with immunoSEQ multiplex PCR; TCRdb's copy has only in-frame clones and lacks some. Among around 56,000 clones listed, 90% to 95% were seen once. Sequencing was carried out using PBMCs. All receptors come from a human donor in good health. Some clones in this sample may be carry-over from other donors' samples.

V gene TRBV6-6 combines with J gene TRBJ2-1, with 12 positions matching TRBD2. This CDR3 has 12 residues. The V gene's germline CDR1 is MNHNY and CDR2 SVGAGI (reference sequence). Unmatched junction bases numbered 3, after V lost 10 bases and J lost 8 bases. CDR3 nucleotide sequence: TGTGCCACGACTAGCGGGAGCCATGAGCAGTTCTTC. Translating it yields CATTSGSHEQFF.

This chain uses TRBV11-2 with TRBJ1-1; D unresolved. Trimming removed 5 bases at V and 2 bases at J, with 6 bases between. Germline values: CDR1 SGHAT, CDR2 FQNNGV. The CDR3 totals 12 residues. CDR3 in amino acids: CASSPGNTEAFF. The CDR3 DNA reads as TGTGCCAGCAGCCCAGGAAACACTGAAGCTTTCTTT.